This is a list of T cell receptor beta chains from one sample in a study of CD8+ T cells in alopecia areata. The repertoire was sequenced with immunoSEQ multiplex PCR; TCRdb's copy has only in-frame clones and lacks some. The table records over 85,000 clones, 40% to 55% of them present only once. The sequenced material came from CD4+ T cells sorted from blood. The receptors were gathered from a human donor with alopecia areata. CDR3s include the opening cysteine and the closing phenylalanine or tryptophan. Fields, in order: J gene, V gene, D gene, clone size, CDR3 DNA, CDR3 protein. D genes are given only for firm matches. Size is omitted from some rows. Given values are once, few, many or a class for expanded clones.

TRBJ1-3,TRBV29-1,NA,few,TGCAGCGTTGAACAGGCCCGAAACACCATATATTTT,CSVEQARNTIYF
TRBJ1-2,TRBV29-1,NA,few,TGCAGCGTTGACCTCAACTATGGCTACACCTTC,CSVDLNYGYTF
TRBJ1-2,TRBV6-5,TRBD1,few,TGTGCCAGCAGTTACTCCGGGACAGCAGCTAACTATGGCTACACCTTC,CASSYSGTAANYGYTF
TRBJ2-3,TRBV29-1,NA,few,TGCAGCGACCTTGAACTATTCAGGTCGACAGATACGCAGTATTTT,CSDLELFRSTDTQYF
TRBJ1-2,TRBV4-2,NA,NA,TGTGCCAGCAGCCAAGAAGGGGAAAACGTAGGGCCTTATGGCTACACCTTC,CASSQEGENVGPYGYTF
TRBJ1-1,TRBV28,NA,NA,TGTGCCAGCAGTTCTGGCTTTCGAACAACTGAAGCTTTCTTT,CASSSGFRTTEAFF
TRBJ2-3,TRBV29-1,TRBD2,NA,TGCAGCGTTGGAAAGCGGGATCTGGGAGATACGCAGTATTTT,CSVGKRDLGDTQYF
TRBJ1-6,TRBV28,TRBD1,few,TGTGCCAGCACAACAGGGGACGGGTCACCCCTCCACTTT,CASTTGDGSPLHF
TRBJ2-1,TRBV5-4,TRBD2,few,TGTGCCAGCAGACCAACTAGCGAGTCCTACAATGAGCAGTTCTTC,CASRPTSESYNEQFF
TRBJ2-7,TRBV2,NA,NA,TGTGCCAGCAGTGGACAGGCGTACGAGCAGTACTTC,CASSGQAYEQYF
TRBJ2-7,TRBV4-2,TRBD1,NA,TGTGCCAGCAGCCAAGTGACAGGGGGAGGCGAGCAGTACTTC,CASSQVTGGGEQYF
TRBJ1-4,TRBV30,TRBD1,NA,TGTGCCTGGGGACAGGGAGGCGAAAAACTGTTTTTT,CAWGQGGEKLFF
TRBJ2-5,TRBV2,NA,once,TGTGCCAGCAGTGAATCAGCGTACCAAGAGACCCAGTACTTC,CASSESAYQETQYF
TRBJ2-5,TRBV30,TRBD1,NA,TGTGCCTGGACAACGGGTAGTAAAGGGGGCGCACGGGAGACCCAGTACTTC,CAWTTGSKGGARETQYF
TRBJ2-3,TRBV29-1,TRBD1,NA,TGCAGCGTTGAAGTGGGACAGGCCTCTAGCACAGATACGCAGTATTTT,CSVEVGQASSTDTQYF
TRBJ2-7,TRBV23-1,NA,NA,TGCGCCAGCAGTCTAAAGTCGGGGGCCGAGACCTACGAGCAGTACTTC,CASSLKSGAETYEQYF
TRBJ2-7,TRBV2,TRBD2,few,TGTGCCAGCAGTACCGGACTAGCGGGACTTTACGAGCAGTACTTC,CASSTGLAGLYEQYF
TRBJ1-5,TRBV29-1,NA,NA,TGCAGCGTTCAAACGGGACACGGGGATCAGCCCCAGCATTTT,CSVQTGHGDQPQHF
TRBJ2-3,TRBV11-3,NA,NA,TGTGCCAGCAGCTTAGACACAGATACGCAGTATTTT,CASSLDTDTQYF
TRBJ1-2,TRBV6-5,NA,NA,TGTGCCAGCAGAACGGTCAGCGGGACTAACTATGGCTACACCTTC,CASRTVSGTNYGYTF
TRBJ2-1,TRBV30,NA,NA,TGTGCCTGGAGCCGTAAATCCTACAATGAGCAGTTCTTC,CAWSRKSYNEQFF
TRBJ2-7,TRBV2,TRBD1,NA,TGTGCCAGCAGCGTTAAGGGGGCAGGCGAGCAGTACTTC,CASSVKGAGEQYF
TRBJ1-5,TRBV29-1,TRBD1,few,TGCAGCGTTCGGACAGGGAATAGCAATCAGCCCCAGCATTTT,CSVRTGNSNQPQHF
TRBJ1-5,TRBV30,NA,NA,TGTGCCTGGGACCAAAACAAACAGGGCCCCCAGCATTTT,CAWDQNKQGPQHF
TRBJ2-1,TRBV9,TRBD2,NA,TGTGCCAGCAGCGGACGACTAGCGGGTGAGCAGTTCTTC,CASSGRLAGEQFF
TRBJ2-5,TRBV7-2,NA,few,TGTGCCAGCAGCTTAGACGGGGGACAAGAGACCCAGTACTTC,CASSLDGGQETQYF
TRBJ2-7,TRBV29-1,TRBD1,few,TGCAGCTTACAGAGGACAGGTACGGACGAGCAGTACTTC,CSLQRTGTDEQYF
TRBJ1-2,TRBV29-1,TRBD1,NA,TGCAGCGTTGACATCCCGTTGGGACAGTCCAAACCTGCCCATCATGGCTACACCTTC,CSVDIPLGQSKPAHHGYTF
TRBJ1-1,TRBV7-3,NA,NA,TGTGCCAGCAGCCCCGGCGGCGGCCGGGAGGAAGCTTTCTTT,CASSPGGGREEAFF
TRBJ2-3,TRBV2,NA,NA,TGTGCCAGCAGTGAGAATTCGGATACGCAGTATTTT,CASSENSDTQYF
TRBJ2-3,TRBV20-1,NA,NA,TGCAGTGCACAGGGTGGCAATACGCAGTATTTT,CSAQGGNTQYF
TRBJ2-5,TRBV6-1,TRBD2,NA,TGTGCCATCATGGCGGGAGGCAGCGAGACCCAGTACTTC,CAIMAGGSETQYF
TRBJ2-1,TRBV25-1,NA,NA,TGTGCCAGCAGTGAATTCCGAGCGCATGAGCAGTTCTTC,CASSEFRAHEQFF
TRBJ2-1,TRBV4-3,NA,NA,TGCGCCAGCAGCCAAGATCGAACAGCCATCCTTCAGTTCTTC,CASSQDRTAILQFF
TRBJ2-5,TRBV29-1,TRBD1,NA,TGCAGCGTCAGGGACAGCCAAGAGACCCAGTACTTC,CSVRDSQETQYF